The 12 T cell receptor beta chains below were found in one sample sequenced in a study of Tregs in tolerant kidney transplant recipients. The data were produced by immunoSEQ multiplex PCR, yet TCRdb's version contains in-frame clones alone and is incomplete. The sample shows 25,000 to 35,000 clones, and about 7.6% sits with its ten largest clones. Here the sequenced sample was CD8+ T cells from blood, taken before the transplant. The origin of the receptors is a human donor who received a combined kidney and bone marrow transplant.

Comments on this clone: The read finishes 3 residues shy of the CDR3 end, and the germline J gene is used to complete it. This sequence joins TRBV20-1 and TRBJ2-4; D unresolved. The germline gives CDR1 DFQATT, CDR2 SNEGSKA (reference sequence). This CDR3 region has 14 residues. The germline V and J ends were trimmed by 3 bases and 4 bases, with 13 bases remaining between them. The CDR3 spells CSASPLDGKNIQYF. The DNA read from the CDR3 is TGCAGTGCTAGTCCCCTAGACGGGAAAAACATT.

On this clone itself: The CDR3 goes on 3 residues after the read ends, and that part is filled in from the germline J gene. The chain employs TRBV19 and TRBJ2-2; no firm D call. Germline assignment: CDR1 LNHDA and CDR2 SQIVND (reference sequence). V lost 3 bases, J lost 5 bases, and 10 bases lay in between. The CDR3 totals 14 residues. CDR3 DNA (partial): TGTGCCAGTAGTATCATCCCAGGTACCGGGGAG. Its protein product is CASSIIPGTGE. The full-length CDR3 reads as CASSIIPGTGELFF.

Note on this clone: From the germline J gene comes the end of the CDR3, since the read stops 3 residues before it. J is TRBJ2-1 and V is TRBV7-9, with D unresolved. Trimming cost V 5 bases and J 4 bases, with 15 bases left between them. The CDR3 extends over 15 amino acids. Germline V gene sequence: CDR1 SEHNR, CDR2 FQNEAQ (reference sequence). The sequenced part of the CDR3 DNA is TGTGCCAGCAGCCCCGTAAGCGCCTATTACAATGAG. It yields the protein CASSPVSAYYNE. The entire CDR3 sequence reads CASSPVSAYYNEQFF.

To note about this clone: The CDR3 end is not reached by the read, which stops 3 residues before it; the germline J gene fills it in. The gene calls are TRBV7-9 and TRBJ2-7; D is uncertain. V gave up 4 bases and J gave up 6 bases, with 10 bases separating them. The CDR3 contains 12 residues. CDR1 is SEHNR and CDR2 is FQNEAQ in the germline V gene (reference sequence). The covered CDR3 bases are TGTGCCAGCAGCTCGAAAGCCCGCGAG. It specifies CASSSKARE. The CDR3 as a whole reads CASSSKAREQYF.

To note about this clone: The sequenced fragment ends 3 residues before the CDR3 boundary, so the rest is inferred from the germline J gene. The V call is TRBV7-9, the J call TRBJ1-2; tentative D call: TRBD1 (5 bases). Germline CDR1 and CDR2: SEHNR and FQNEAQ (reference sequence). V lost 1 base to trimming and J lost 2 bases, with 11 bases between them. This CDR3 comprises 15 residues. This chain's CDR3 is CASSLGDSGNYGYTF. CDR3 DNA, as far as it was read: TGTGCCAGCAGCTTAGGAGACAGTGGAAACTATGGC. The variable domain in full, with the rest retrieved from reference TRBV7-9 and TRBJ1-2, is DTGVSQNPRHKITKRGQNVTFRCDPISEHNRLYWYRQTLGQGPEFLTYFQNEAQLEKSRLLSDRFSAERPKGSFSTLEIQRTEQGDSAMYLCASSLGDSGNYGYTFGSGTRLTVV.

Turning to this clone: The CDR3 goes on 3 residues after the read ends, and that part is filled in from the germline J gene. J is TRBJ2-7 and V is TRBV6-2 or TRBV6-3; 11 nucleotides align to TRBD1. CDR3 length: 17 amino acids. CDR1 is MNHEY, CDR2 SVGEGT, per germline. The ends lost 2 bases at V and 3 bases at J; junction bases unmatched: 9. The CDR3 sequence: CASSYTRTGGYFYEQYF. The part of the CDR3 DNA that was read is TGTGCCAGCAGTTACACCAGGACAGGGGGCTATTTCTACGAG.

CDR3 DNA, as far as it was read: TGTGCCAGCAGTTACTTGGGGCAGGGTTCCTACGAG. It is translated as CASSYLGQGSYE. The full-length CDR3 reads as CASSYLGQGSYEQYF. This rearrangement joins TRBV6-2 or TRBV6-3 to TRBJ2-7, with D possibly being TRBD1 (5 bases). The DNA ends 3 residues before the CDR3 does, and the rest of the CDR3 is filled in from the germline J gene. CDR1 MNHEY and CDR2 SVGEGT come from the germline V gene. This CDR3 is built from 15 residues. Trimming left V 1 base short and J 1 base short, with 11 bases between.

Concerning this clone itself: The read falls 3 residues short of the CDR3 end, and the missing part is taken from the germline J gene. The V and J genes are TRBV6-4 and TRBJ2-5, with TRBD2 as a possible D gene (5 bases). Per germline, CDR1 MRHNA and CDR2 SNTAGT. The CDR3 has 13 amino acids. V was trimmed by 2 bases and J by 5 bases, leaving 9 bases between them. The CDR3 bases that were read are TGTGCCAGCAGTGACACCCCGGGGGAGACC. Its translation is CASSDTPGET. The complete CDR3 sequence is CASSDTPGETQYF.

Comments on this clone: Read data end 3 residues before the CDR3 end; the end is taken from the germline J gene. The chain recombines TRBV6-2 or TRBV6-3 with TRBJ2-1, with TRBD2 identical over 7 bases. The V and J ends lost 6 bases and 9 bases, in that order; junction bases with no gene match: 17. The CDR3 extends over 16 amino acids. The germline CDR1 and CDR2 sequences are MNHEY and SVGEGT. CDR3 region: CASSLARAGDRSEQFF. CDR3 DNA (partial): TGTGCCAGCAGCCTTGCGAGGGCGGGAGACCGGAGTGAG.

As concerns this clone: Read coverage stops 3 residues before the CDR3 terminus; the germline J gene supplies the remainder. The V call is TRBV7-9, the J call TRBJ2-1, with D unclear. Trimming cost V 5 bases and J 4 bases, with 12 bases left between them. There are 14 residues in the CDR3. Germline V gives CDR1 SEHNR, CDR2 FQNEAQ (reference sequence). The CDR3 bases that were read are TGTGCCAGCAGCCCACCGACCGGGTACAATGAG. The encoded protein is CASSPPTGYNE. The CDR3 in full is CASSPPTGYNEQFF.

Remarks on this clone: The read halts 3 residues ahead of the CDR3 end, with the missing end drawn from the germline J gene. The gene calls are TRBV6-2 or TRBV6-3 and TRBJ2-3; 8 nucleotides agree with TRBD2. The CDR3 contains 15 residues. Germline V CDR1 and CDR2: MNHEY, SVGEGT. The trim removed 4 bases at V and 4 bases at J, leaving 7 bases unmatched. The CDR3 loop is CASSSDGLAADTQYF. The covered CDR3 bases are TGTGCCAGCAGTTCCGATGGACTAGCTGCAGATACG.

Comments on this clone: With the read ending 3 residues before the CDR3 end, the germline J gene is used to fill in that end. The V gene is TRBV19, the J gene TRBJ2-2, with no clear D. CDR3 length: 14 residues. In germline, CDR1 is LNHDA, CDR2 SQIVND (reference sequence). Trimming took 7 bases from V and 1 from J, leaving 10 bases between them. The CDR3 protein is CASTGRLNTGELFF. CDR3 bases read: TGTGCCAGTACCGGCAGGCTGAACACCGGGGAG. Based on the CDR3 plus reference TRBV19 and TRBJ2-2, the full variable domain is DGGITQSPKYLFRKEGQNVTLSCEQNLNHDAMYWYRQDPGQGLRLIYYSQIVNDFQKGDIAEGYSVSREKKESFPLTVTSAQKNPTAFYLCASTGRLNTGELFFGEGSRLTVL.